This is a list of T cell receptor beta chains from one sample in a study of blood T cell repertoires in COVID-19. Using immunoSEQ multiplex PCR, the repertoire was profiled, and TCRdb retains in-frame clones only, with some absent. The sample consists of about 250,000 clones, approximately 84% of them appearing once. What was sequenced was peripheral blood. These receptor sequences come from a man aged 50-59 years with acute or convalescent COVID-19. Each CDR3 is given with its conserved first and last residue. The order of the fields is clone size, V gene, D gene, J gene, CDR3 DNA, CDR3 protein. The D gene is left open where the match is weak. Where a row states a size, it is once, few, many or the class of an expanded clone; other rows omit it.

-	TRBV9	-	TRBJ1-3	TGTGCCAGCGGCGACTCGAAGTTCTCCGGAAACACCATATATTTT	CASGDSKFSGNTIYF
-	TRBV5-6	-	TRBJ2-6	TGTGCCAGAACGTATGGCAACTCTGGGGCCAACGTCCTGACTTTC	CARTYGNSGANVLTF
-	TRBV6-5	-	TRBJ1-4	TGTGCCAGCAGCCCGTCGGGGGTTAATAATGAAAAACTGTTTTTT	CASSPSGVNNEKLFF
-	TRBV11-3	-	TRBJ2-5	TGTGCCAGCAGCTTAGGATCTAGCCCGACACAAGAGACCCAGTACTTC	CASSLGSSPTQETQYF
-	TRBV3-1/TRBV3-2	TRBD1	TRBJ2-1	TGTGCCAGCAGCCGGGGAGGACAGGGGGCGGTTGAGCAGTTCTTC	CASSRGGQGAVEQFF
once	TRBV3-1/TRBV3-2	TRBD1	TRBJ2-7	TGTGCCAGCAGCCAAGCCTCCCTCGGGACAGGGGCCTCCTACGAGCAGTACTTC	CASSQASLGTGASYEQYF
-	TRBV14	-	TRBJ2-7	TGTGCCAGCAGCCAAGCGGGACTGTTCTACGAGCAGTACTTC	CASSQAGLFYEQYF
-	TRBV5-1	TRBD2	TRBJ2-3	TGCGCCAGCAGCTTGGAAAACCTTAGCGGGGGCACAGATACGCAGTATTTT	CASSLENLSGGTDTQYF
-	TRBV11-2	TRBD2	TRBJ2-7	TGTGCCAGCAGCCCCCGAACCAGCGGGGGAGGGTCCTACGAGCAGTACTTC	CASSPRTSGGGSYEQYF
-	TRBV19	-	TRBJ1-1	TGTGCCAGCCGGGTATGGCCCCTCATGAACACTGAAGCTTTCTTT	CASRVWPLMNTEAFF
-	TRBV11-2	-	TRBJ1-5	TGTGCCAGCAGCCCCGAAAGGGCGGGGGGGATGCCCCAGCATTTT	CASSPERAGGMPQHF
-	TRBV7-3	-	TRBJ2-7	TGTGCCAGCAGCTGGTCAGGTACCTACGAGCAGTACTTC	CASSWSGTYEQYF
-	TRBV6-5	-	TRBJ2-2	TGTGCCAGCAGGGGCTTAACGAACACCGGGGAGCTGTTTTTT	CASRGLTNTGELFF
once	TRBV6-1	TRBD2	TRBJ2-3	TGTGCCAGCAGTGGGCGGCTAGCGGGGCCCCATACAGATACGCAGTATTTT	CASSGRLAGPHTDTQYF
once	TRBV21-1	-	TRBJ1-3	TGTGCCAGCAGCAAAACGCTCGGCGGCTTCTCTGGAAACACCATATATTTT	CASSKTLGGFSGNTIYF
-	TRBV6-1	-	TRBJ2-4	TGTGCCAGCAGTGAGAACAAAGGGGTTTCCAAAAACATTCAGTACTTC	CASSENKGVSKNIQYF
-	TRBV2	-	TRBJ2-1	TGTGCCAGCAGTGAAGCTCAAGGAGGCAACAATGAGCAGTTCTTC	CASSEAQGGNNEQFF
-	TRBV7-9	-	TRBJ1-6	TGTGCCAGCAGTGCCGGGACAACCAATTCACCCCTCCACTTT	CASSAGTTNSPLHF
-	TRBV4-1	TRBD1	TRBJ2-3	TGCGCCAGCAGCCAACTTGACAGGGGCGGCACAGATACGCAGTATTTT	CASSQLDRGGTDTQYF
once	TRBV30	-	TRBJ2-5	TGTGCCTGGAGTGTACTCACAGGGTGGCAAGAGACCCAGTACTTC	CAWSVLTGWQETQYF
-	TRBV5-1	-	TRBJ1-6	TGCGCCAGCAGCTTGGTTGGAGGCTATAATTCACCCCTCCACTTT	CASSLVGGYNSPLHF
-	TRBV11-3	TRBD2	TRBJ2-1	TGTGCCAGCAGCTTAGCTAGCGGGAGCTACAATGAGCAGTTCTTC	CASSLASGSYNEQFF
-	TRBV11-3	-	TRBJ2-6	TGTGCCAGCAGCTTACAGTACAGGTCAAACTCTGGGGCCAACGTCCTGACTTTC	CASSLQYRSNSGANVLTF
-	TRBV27	TRBD2	TRBJ2-1	TGTGCCAGCAGTCGTCCCGGGACTAGCGGACACAATGAGCAGTTCTTC	CASSRPGTSGHNEQFF
-	TRBV7-3	-	TRBJ2-3	TGTGCCAGCAGCCCAACCCCGGGGGCAGATACGCAGTATTTT	CASSPTPGADTQYF
-	TRBV6-1	TRBD2	TRBJ2-3	TGTGCCAGCAGTGAAGCGCATCGGGAGGTCATTGATACGCAGTATTTT	CASSEAHREVIDTQYF
-	TRBV7-8	-	TRBJ1-5	TGTGCCAGCAGCTTAGGGACAGTGGGCGATCAGCCCCAGCATTTT	CASSLGTVGDQPQHF
-	TRBV27	TRBD1	TRBJ1-2	TGTGCCAGCAGGGGTCCAGGACAGGGCTATGGCTACACCTTC	CASRGPGQGYGYTF
-	TRBV28	TRBD1	TRBJ2-5	TGTGCCAGCGGACCCGGGACAGACCATGAGACCCAGTACTTC	CASGPGTDHETQYF
-	TRBV18	-	TRBJ2-1	TGTGCCAGCTCACCGGAGGGGCATGAGCAGTTCTTC	CASSPEGHEQFF
once	TRBV28	-	TRBJ1-3	TGTGCCAGCAGTCCTTGGTGGGCTTCTGGAAACACCATATATTTT	CASSPWWASGNTIYF
few	TRBV12-3/TRBV12-4	-	TRBJ1-1	TGTGCCAGCAGTTTTGGCAGGCCTGAAGCTTTCTTT	CASSFGRPEAFF
-	TRBV25-1	TRBD1	TRBJ2-3	TGTGCCAGCAGTGAGATCCCGACAGGGAATGCAGATACGCAGTATTTT	CASSEIPTGNADTQYF
-	TRBV10-3	TRBD1	TRBJ1-2	TGTGCCATCGTCGGACAGGGACCTAACTATGGCTACACCTTC	CAIVGQGPNYGYTF
-	TRBV28	-	TRBJ1-5	TGTGCCAGCAGACTACCAAGTGATCAGCCCCAGCATTTT	CASRLPSDQPQHF
-	TRBV7-9	-	TRBJ2-1	TGTGCCAGCAGCTTTGACTGGAACAATGAGCAGTTCTTC	CASSFDWNNEQFF
-	TRBV6-1	-	TRBJ2-7	TGTGCCAGCAGTGAATTAGGGACACTGGGGGGGGAGCAGTACTTC	CASSELGTLGGEQYF
-	TRBV27	-	TRBJ2-1	TGTGCCAGCAGCCCCCACCCGCGGAGCTCCTACAATGAGCAGTTCTTC	CASSPHPRSSYNEQFF
-	TRBV3-1/TRBV3-2	-	TRBJ2-3	TGTGCCAGCAGCACCCGCCGGGCGGGGTCCACAGATACGCAGTATTTT	CASSTRRAGSTDTQYF
-	TRBV7-2	TRBD2	TRBJ2-1	TGTGCCAGCAGCCTCCGGGGACTAGCGCCAGAGCAGTTCTTC	CASSLRGLAPEQFF
-	TRBV27	TRBD2	TRBJ2-1	TGTGCCAGCAGTTTAGCGGGAGGCTCAAATGAGCAGTTCTTC	CASSLAGGSNEQFF
-	TRBV5-5	TRBD1	TRBJ1-2	TGTGCCAGCAGCTTCTTAGGGACAGGGGGTAGGGGCTACACCTTC	CASSFLGTGGRGYTF
-	TRBV19	TRBD1	TRBJ2-7	TGTGCCAGTAGTATGACAGGGGGTAAGAACGAGCAGTACTTC	CASSMTGGKNEQYF
-	TRBV12-5	-	TRBJ1-5	TGTGCTAGTGGTTTGGAATATGGGGAGATGAGCAATCAGCCCCAGCATTTT	CASGLEYGEMSNQPQHF
-	TRBV7-6	-	TRBJ2-1	TGTGCCAGCAGCTTAGCTTCCGGGCAGGGGAAAAATAATGAGCAGTTCTTC	CASSLASGQGKNNEQFF
-	TRBV3-1/TRBV3-2	-	TRBJ2-1	TGTGCCAGCAGCCAAGGAGGGGGACCAGCCCCTGAGCAGTTCTTC	CASSQGGGPAPEQFF
-	TRBV28	-	TRBJ2-3	TGTGCCAGCTCGGATGGAGAAAACAGGGTTAGCACAGATACGCAGTATTTT	CASSDGENRVSTDTQYF
few	TRBV14	-	TRBJ2-7	TGTGCCAGCAGCCAATGGGGCGCGGTAGAGCAGTACTTC	CASSQWGAVEQYF
once	TRBV6-5	TRBD1	TRBJ2-1	TGTGCCAGCAGTCTGGACAGGGGAAACAATGAGCAGTTCTTC	CASSLDRGNNEQFF
-	TRBV29-1	-	TRBJ1-2	TGCAGCGCCAGTAACGATGGCTACACCTTC	CSASNDGYTF
once	TRBV27	-	TRBJ1-2	TGTGCCAGCAGTTTCGGACAGCAATATGGCTACACCTTC	CASSFGQQYGYTF
-	TRBV4-1	-	TRBJ2-5	TGCGCCAGCAGCCAAGTGGGCAACCAAGAGACCCAGTACTTC	CASSQVGNQETQYF
once	TRBV12-3/TRBV12-4	-	TRBJ2-7	TGTGCCAGCAGTTTAACATCCTACGAGCAGTACTTC	CASSLTSYEQYF
-	TRBV5-8	TRBD1	TRBJ1-2	TGTGCCAGCAGCCTCCGGGACAGGAGCTATGATGGCTACACCTTC	CASSLRDRSYDGYTF
-	TRBV20-1	-	TRBJ2-5	TGCAGTGCTAGGAGGGAGGAGACCCAGTACTTC	CSARREETQYF
-	TRBV7-8	-	TRBJ1-1	TGTGCCAGCAGCTTAAGGCGGGGCACTGAAGCTTTCTTT	CASSLRRGTEAFF
-	TRBV10-3	-	TRBJ1-3	TGTGCCATCAGTGAAAACCAGGGTCGCGGAAACACCATATATTTT	CAISENQGRGNTIYF
-	TRBV7-3	TRBD2	TRBJ2-1	TGTGCCAGCAGCTTACAGCGGGGGGCCTACAATGAGCAGTTCTTC	CASSLQRGAYNEQFF